This TCR beta chain stems from a study of patients and donors after allogeneic stem cell transplantation. Using its own MiXCR run on the RT-PCR reads, TCRdb lists one record per CDR3 protein. The sample shows about 110,000 distinct CDR3 sequences, over 30% of them seen only once. The sequenced sample was blood, either unsorted or a sorted T cell fraction (not recorded which). This TCR came from a human donor who was either an allogeneic HSCT recipient or a stem cell or donor lymphocyte infusion donor (not recorded which). It is not recorded whose cells these are; they may come from a transplant donor.

CDR3 sequence reads: CASSQRSGANVLTF. In nucleotides, the CDR3 is TGTGCCAGCAGCCAACGATCTGGGGCCAACGTCCTGACTTTC. This chain connects TRBV4-2 to TRBJ2-6; D unresolved. V gave up 2 bases and J gave up 1 base, with 3 bases separating them. The CDR3 totals 14 residues. Germline V gene lookup returns CDR1 LGHNA and CDR2 YNFKEQ.